Listed below are T cell receptor beta chains from one sample, sequenced in a study of blood T cell repertoires in COVID-19. Sequenced by immunoSEQ multiplex PCR; TCRdb stores in-frame clones only, minus some. The repertoire holds approximately 300,000 clones, with about 90% as singletons. The material sequenced was peripheral blood. These TCRs come from a woman in her fifties or sixties who had recovered from COVID-19. Both conserved end residues are part of each CDR3. D genes are given only for firm matches. The size entry is marked missing in some rows and otherwise reads once, few, many or a size class.

v_call,cdr3_length,d_call,clone_size,j_call,cdr3_nt,cdr3_aa
TRBV5-4,17,TRBD2,-,TRBJ2-5,TGTGCCAGCAGCCAGCCGGGGGGGTCGGCGGGGGCAGAGACCCAGTACTTC,CASSQPGGSAGAETQYF
TRBV30,15,-,-,TRBJ1-6,TGTGCCTGGAGTGTCGGGGTGGGCTTTAATTCACCCCTCCACTTT,CAWSVGVGFNSPLHF
TRBV14,13,-,-,TRBJ1-2,TGTGCCAGCAGCCAGGACACCCACTATGGCTACACCTTC,CASSQDTHYGYTF
TRBV19,15,-,-,TRBJ2-5,TGTGCCAGTAGTGGAGGATCCGGGCTTCGGGATCCCCAGTACTTC,CASSGGSGLRDPQYF
TRBV11-2,13,-,once,TRBJ1-1,TGTGCCAGCAGCCGAGTAGTGAACACTGAAGCTTTCTTT,CASSRVVNTEAFF
TRBV9,15,TRBD1,-,TRBJ2-7,TGTGCCAGCAGCGTAGGAGGACAGGGTCCCTACGAGCAGTACTTC,CASSVGGQGPYEQYF
TRBV30,11,-,-,TRBJ1-2,TGTGCCTGGAATCATAACTATGGCTACACCTTC,CAWNHNYGYTF
TRBV28,13,-,-,TRBJ1-5,TGTGCCAGCGGAGACGGCGCCCGTTCGGCCCAGCATTTT,CASGDGARSAQHF
TRBV4-1,13,-,-,TRBJ1-2,TGCGCCAGCAGCCAAGAAGGGGAGGGGCGCTACACCTTC,CASSQEGEGRYTF
TRBV7-9,15,-,-,TRBJ1-4,TGTGCCAGCAGCTCGCGTACCCTTTCGAATGAAAAACTGTTTTTT,CASSSRTLSNEKLFF
TRBV7-3,16,-,-,TRBJ2-7,TGTGCCAGCAGCTTTCGAGACAGTTCTAATATCAACGGGCAGTACTTC,CASSFRDSSNINGQYF
TRBV11-2,14,-,-,TRBJ1-1,TGTGCCAGCACTTTAGGCGGGGGACGGACTGAAGCTTTCTTT,CASTLGGGRTEAFF
TRBV19,15,TRBD1,-,TRBJ1-1,TGTGCCAGTAGTATAGTCCTGACAGGGGGCGCGGGGGCTTTCTTT,CASSIVLTGGAGAFF
TRBV28,17,TRBD1,-,TRBJ1-4,TGTGCCAGCAGTTCGACCGGACAGGGGGCGTTTGGTGAAAAACTGTTTTTT,CASSSTGQGAFGEKLFF
TRBV27,14,-,-,TRBJ1-6,TGTGCCAGCAGTCCGGGGACCTATAATTCACCCCTCCACTTT,CASSPGTYNSPLHF
TRBV4-2,15,TRBD2,-,TRBJ2-1,TGTGCCAGCAGCGAATTGGGCGGGGGGAACAATGAGCAGTTCTTC,CASSELGGGNNEQFF
TRBV7-8,18,TRBD2,-,TRBJ2-1,TGTGCCAGCAGCTTTACACTCGCAAGCGGGAGCTCCTACAATGAGCAGTTCTTC,CASSFTLASGSSYNEQFF
TRBV3-1/TRBV3-2,15,TRBD1,few,TRBJ2-7,TGTGCCAGCAGCAAACCGGGACAGGGGTCGTACGAGCAGTACTTC,CASSKPGQGSYEQYF
TRBV21-1,12,-,-,TRBJ2-7,TGTGCCGGACGGAGGAAAGCCTACGAGCAGTACTTC,CAGRRKAYEQYF
TRBV6-5,15,-,-,TRBJ2-7,TGTGCCAGCAGTTTTGGGCGGGGCAGACTCTACGAGCAGTACTTC,CASSFGRGRLYEQYF
TRBV29-1,13,-,-,TRBJ1-5,TGCAGCGGGCAGACCGGGATCAATCAGCCCCAGCATTTT,CSGQTGINQPQHF
TRBV27,13,-,-,TRBJ2-1,TGTGCCAGCAGCCTACGACAGAACAATGAGCAGTTCTTC,CASSLRQNNEQFF
TRBV7-2,15,TRBD1,-,TRBJ1-5,TGTGCCAGCAGTTCGCAGACAGGGGTGGGGAGTCCCCAGCATTTT,CASSSQTGVGSPQHF
TRBV19,13,-,-,TRBJ1-2,TGTGCCAGTAGTATAGTACCGGTTTATGGCTACACCTTC,CASSIVPVYGYTF
TRBV20-1,11,-,-,TRBJ1-1,TGCAGTGCTAGATTCGACAGGAAAGCTTTCTTT,CSARFDRKAFF
TRBV9,13,TRBD1,-,TRBJ1-2,TGTGCCAGCAGCCCGGGGGACAGCTATGGCTACACCTTC,CASSPGDSYGYTF
TRBV5-1,15,TRBD2,-,TRBJ2-3,TGCGCCAGCAGCTTGAGCGGGGCCCCCACAGATACGCAGTATTTT,CASSLSGAPTDTQYF
TRBV9,14,TRBD2,-,TRBJ2-3,TGTGCCAGCAGCCCAGGACTAGCGAGAGATACGCAGTATTTT,CASSPGLARDTQYF
TRBV27,16,TRBD2,few,TRBJ2-7,TGTGCCAGCAGTCTAATGCGGACTAGCGGGGGTTACGAGCAGTACTTC,CASSLMRTSGGYEQYF
TRBV19,15,TRBD1,once,TRBJ2-3,TGTGCCAGTAGCCTCAGACAGGGACCCACAGATACGCAGTATTTT,CASSLRQGPTDTQYF
TRBV6-5,16,-,-,TRBJ2-7,TGTGCCAGCAGTTACTCAGGACTTCCTAGCTCCTACGAGCAGTACTTC,CASSYSGLPSSYEQYF
TRBV5-6,15,TRBD1,-,TRBJ1-6,TGTGCCAGCAGCTTGGGGGCACAGGGGAATTCACCCCTCCACTTT,CASSLGAQGNSPLHF
TRBV19,14,TRBD2,-,TRBJ2-7,TGTGCCAGTAGTTCTAGCGGGAGGAGCTACGAGCAGTACTTC,CASSSSGRSYEQYF
TRBV3-1/TRBV3-2,13,-,-,TRBJ2-3,TGTGCCAGCAGCCAAGAAGGAGGCGATACGCAGTATTTT,CASSQEGGDTQYF
TRBV5-1,15,-,once,TRBJ2-2,TGCGCCAGCAGCCTCAAGGCGGGGGCCGTCGGGGAGCTGTTTTTT,CASSLKAGAVGELFF
TRBV18,18,-,-,TRBJ2-6,TGTGCCAGCTCACCACCGCGTATTTGGGGGGCTGGGGCCAACGTCCTGACTTTC,CASSPPRIWGAGANVLTF